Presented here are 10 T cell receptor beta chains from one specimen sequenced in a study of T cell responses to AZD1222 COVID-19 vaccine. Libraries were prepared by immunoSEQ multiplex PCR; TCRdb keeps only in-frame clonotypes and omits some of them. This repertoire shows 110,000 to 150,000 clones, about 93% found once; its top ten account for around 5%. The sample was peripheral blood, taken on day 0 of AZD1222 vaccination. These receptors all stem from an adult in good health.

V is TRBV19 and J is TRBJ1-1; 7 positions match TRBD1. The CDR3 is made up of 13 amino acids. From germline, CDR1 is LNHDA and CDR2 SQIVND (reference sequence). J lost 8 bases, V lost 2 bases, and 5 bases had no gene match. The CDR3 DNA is TGTGCCAGTAGTATAAGGGCGGACAGGGAAGCTTTCTTT. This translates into CASSIRADREAFF.

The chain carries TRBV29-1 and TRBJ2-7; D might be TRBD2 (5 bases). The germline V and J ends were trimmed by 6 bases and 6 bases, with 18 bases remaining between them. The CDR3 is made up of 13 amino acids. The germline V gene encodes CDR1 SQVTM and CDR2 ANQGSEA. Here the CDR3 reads CSVDRTSSGEQYF. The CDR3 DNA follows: TGCAGCGTCGATAGGACTTCTTCAGGCGAGCAGTACTTC.

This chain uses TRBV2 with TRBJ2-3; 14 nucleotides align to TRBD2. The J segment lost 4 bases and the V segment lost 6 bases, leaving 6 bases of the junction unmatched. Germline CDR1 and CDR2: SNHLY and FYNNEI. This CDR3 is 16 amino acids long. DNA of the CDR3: TGTGCCAGCAGAAGACTAGCGGGAGGGCCCCCAGATACGCAGTATTTT. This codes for CASRRLAGGPPDTQYF.

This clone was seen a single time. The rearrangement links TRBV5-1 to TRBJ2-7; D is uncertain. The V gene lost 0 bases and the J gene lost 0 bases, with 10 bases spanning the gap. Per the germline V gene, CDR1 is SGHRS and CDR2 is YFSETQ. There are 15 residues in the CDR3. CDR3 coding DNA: TGCGCCAGCAGCTTGGGGCCCGGCAGCTCCTACGAGCAGTACTTC. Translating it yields CASSLGPGSSYEQYF.

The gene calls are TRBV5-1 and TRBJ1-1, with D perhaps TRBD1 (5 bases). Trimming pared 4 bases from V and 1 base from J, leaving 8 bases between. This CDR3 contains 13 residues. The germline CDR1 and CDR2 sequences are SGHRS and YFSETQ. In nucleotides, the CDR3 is TGCGCCAGCAGCAAACAGGCGAACACTGAAGCTTTCTTT. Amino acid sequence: CASSKQANTEAFF.

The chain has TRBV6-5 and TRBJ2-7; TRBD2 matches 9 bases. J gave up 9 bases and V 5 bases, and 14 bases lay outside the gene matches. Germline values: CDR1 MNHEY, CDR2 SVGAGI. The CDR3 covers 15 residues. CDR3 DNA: TGTGCCAGCAGTCTCCCGACTAGCGGAGCTACGGGGCAGTACTTC. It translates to CASSLPTSGATGQYF.

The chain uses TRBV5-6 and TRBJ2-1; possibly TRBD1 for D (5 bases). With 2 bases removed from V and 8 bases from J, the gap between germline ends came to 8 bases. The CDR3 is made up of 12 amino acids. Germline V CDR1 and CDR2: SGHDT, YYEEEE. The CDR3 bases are TGTGCCAGCAGCTTCACAGGTTATGAGCAGTTCTTC. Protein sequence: CASSFTGYEQFF.

CDR3: CSVEQGPNYGYTF. As DNA, the CDR3 is TGCAGCGTTGAGCAGGGGCCAAACTATGGCTACACCTTC. The chain links TRBV29-1 to TRBJ1-2, with D perhaps TRBD1 (6 bases). The CDR3 is made up of 13 amino acids. Per the germline V gene, CDR1 is SQVTM and CDR2 is ANQGSEA. The V and J ends lost 3 bases and 2 bases respectively, with 10 bases between them. Filled out from reference TRBV29-1 and TRBJ1-2, the complete variable domain reads SAVISQKPSRDICQRGTSLTIQCQVDSQVTMMFWYRQQPGQSLTLIATANQGSEATYESGFVIDKFPISRPNLTFSTLTVSNMSPEDSSIYLCSVEQGPNYGYTFGSGTRLTVV.

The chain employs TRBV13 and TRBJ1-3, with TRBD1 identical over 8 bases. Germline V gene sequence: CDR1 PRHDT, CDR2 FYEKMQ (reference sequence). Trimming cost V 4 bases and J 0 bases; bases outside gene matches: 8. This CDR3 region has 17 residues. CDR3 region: CASSSGQEDSSGNTIYF. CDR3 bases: TGTGCCAGCAGCTCGGGACAGGAAGACAGCTCTGGAAACACCATATATTTT.

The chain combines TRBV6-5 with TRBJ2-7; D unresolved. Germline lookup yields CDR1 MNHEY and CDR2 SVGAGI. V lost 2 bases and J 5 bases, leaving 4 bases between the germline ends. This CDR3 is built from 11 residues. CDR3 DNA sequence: TGTGCCAGCAGTTACGTGAACGAGCAGTACTTC. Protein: CASSYVNEQYF.